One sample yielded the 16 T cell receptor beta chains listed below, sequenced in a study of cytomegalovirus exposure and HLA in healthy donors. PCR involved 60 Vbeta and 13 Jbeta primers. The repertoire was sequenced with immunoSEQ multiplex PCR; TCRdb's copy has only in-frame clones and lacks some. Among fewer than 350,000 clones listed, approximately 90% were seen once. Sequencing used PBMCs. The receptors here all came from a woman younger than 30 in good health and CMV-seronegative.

The CDR3 DNA is TGTGCAAGTCGCTTAGCCGGGACAGGGAGTATCGGTAGCAATCAGCCCCAGCATTTT. This encodes CASRLAGTGSIGSNQPQHF. The rearrangement links TRBV12-2 to TRBJ1-5; the D segment call TRBD1 is taken from the table without a DNA check. TRBV12-2 is labeled a pseudogene. The CDR3 consists of 19 residues.

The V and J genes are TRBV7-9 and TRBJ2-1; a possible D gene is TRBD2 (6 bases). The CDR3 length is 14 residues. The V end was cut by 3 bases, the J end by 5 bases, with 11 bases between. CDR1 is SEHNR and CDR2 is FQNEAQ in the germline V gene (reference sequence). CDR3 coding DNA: TGTGCCAGCAGCTTCTCGACTAGAGACAATGAGCAGTTCTTC. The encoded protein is CASSFSTRDNEQFF. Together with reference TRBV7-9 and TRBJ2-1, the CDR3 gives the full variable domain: DTGVSQNPRHKITKRGQNVTFRCDPISEHNRLYWYRQTLGQGPEFLTYFQNEAQLEKSRLLSDRFSAERPKGSFSTLEIQRTEQGDSAMYLCASSFSTRDNEQFFGPGTRLTVL.

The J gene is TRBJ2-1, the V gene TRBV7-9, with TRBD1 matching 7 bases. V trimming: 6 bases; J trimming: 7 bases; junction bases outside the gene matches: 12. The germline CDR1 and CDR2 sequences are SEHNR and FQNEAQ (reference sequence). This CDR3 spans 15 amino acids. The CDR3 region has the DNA TGTGCCAGCAGAACCAGACAGGGTATAGGGAATGAGCAGTTCTTC. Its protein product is CASRTRQGIGNEQFF.

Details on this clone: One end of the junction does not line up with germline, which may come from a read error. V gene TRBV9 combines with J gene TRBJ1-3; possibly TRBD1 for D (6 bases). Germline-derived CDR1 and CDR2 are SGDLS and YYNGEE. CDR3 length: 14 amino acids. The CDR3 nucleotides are TGTGCCAGCAGCGTGGACAGCCCCGGAAACGCCATATATTTT. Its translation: CASSVDSPGNAIYF.

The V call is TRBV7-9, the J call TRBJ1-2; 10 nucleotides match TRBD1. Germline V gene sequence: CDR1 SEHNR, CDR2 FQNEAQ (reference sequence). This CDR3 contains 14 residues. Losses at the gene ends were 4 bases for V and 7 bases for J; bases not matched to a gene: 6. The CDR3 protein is CASSSDRGDAGYTF. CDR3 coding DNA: TGTGCCAGCAGCTCGGACAGGGGGGATGCTGGCTACACCTTC.

In DNA, the CDR3 is TGTGCCAGTACCAAAACCAGGGCAAGCGTATACTATGGCTACACCTTC. Translated, it gives CASTKTRASVYYGYTF. The rearrangement joins TRBV19 to TRBJ1-2, with D maybe TRBD1 (5 bases). The CDR3 is 16 residues long. Germline V CDR1 and CDR2: LNHDA, SQIVND (reference sequence). The V and J ends lost 7 bases and 3 bases respectively, with 21 bases between them.

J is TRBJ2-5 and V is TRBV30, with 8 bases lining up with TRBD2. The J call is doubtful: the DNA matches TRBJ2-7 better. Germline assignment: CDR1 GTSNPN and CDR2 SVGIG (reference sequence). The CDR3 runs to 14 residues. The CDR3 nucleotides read TGTGCCTGGAGCGCGGGGGGCCTAGTATACGAGCAGTACTTC. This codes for CAWSAGGLVYEQYF.

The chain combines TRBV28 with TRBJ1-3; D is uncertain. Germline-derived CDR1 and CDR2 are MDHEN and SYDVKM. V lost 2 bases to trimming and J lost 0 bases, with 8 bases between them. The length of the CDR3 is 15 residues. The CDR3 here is CASSLPQSSGNTIYF. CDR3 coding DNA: TGTGCCAGCAGTTTACCACAAAGCTCTGGAAACACCATATATTTT.

CDR3 sequence: CATRATGAIANYGYTF. CDR3 nucleotides: TGTGCCACCCGGGCGACAGGGGCTATTGCAAACTATGGCTACACCTTC. The chain has TRBV19 and TRBJ1-2; 8 bases map to TRBD1. CDR3 length: 16 amino acids. V was pared by 10 bases and J by 2 bases, with 15 bases of the junction left unmatched. CDR1 and CDR2 (germline): LNHDA, SQIVND (reference sequence).

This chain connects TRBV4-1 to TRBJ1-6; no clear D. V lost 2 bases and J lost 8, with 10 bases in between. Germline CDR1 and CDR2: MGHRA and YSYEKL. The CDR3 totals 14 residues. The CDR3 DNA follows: TGCGCCAGCAGCCAATTTCAGGTCGATTCACCCCTCCACTTT. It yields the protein CASSQFQVDSPLHF.

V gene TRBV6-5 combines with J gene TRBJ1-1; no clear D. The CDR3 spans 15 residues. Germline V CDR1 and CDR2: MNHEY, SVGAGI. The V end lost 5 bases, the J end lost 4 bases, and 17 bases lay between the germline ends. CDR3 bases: TGTGCCAGCAGTCAAATTACAGCGGGGAGCACTGAAGCTTTCTTT. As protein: CASSQITAGSTEAFF.

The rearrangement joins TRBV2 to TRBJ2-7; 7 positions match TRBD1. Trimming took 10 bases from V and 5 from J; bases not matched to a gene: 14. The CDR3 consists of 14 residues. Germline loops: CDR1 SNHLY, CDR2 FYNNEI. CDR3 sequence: CAIQGETGTDEQYF. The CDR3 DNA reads TGTGCCATCCAGGGGGAGACAGGGACCGACGAGCAGTACTTC. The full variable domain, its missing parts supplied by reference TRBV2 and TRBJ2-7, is EPEVTQTPSHQVTQMGQEVILRCVPISNHLYFYWYRQILGQKVEFLVSFYNNEISEKSEIFDDQFSVERPDGSNFTLKIRSTKLEDSAMYFCAIQGETGTDEQYFGPGTRLTVT.

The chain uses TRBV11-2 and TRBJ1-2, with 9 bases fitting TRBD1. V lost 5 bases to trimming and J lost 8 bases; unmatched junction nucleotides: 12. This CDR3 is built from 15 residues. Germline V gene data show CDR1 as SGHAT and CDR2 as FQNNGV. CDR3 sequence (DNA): TGTGCCAGCAGCGACCATCCGGGACAGGGTGGAGGCTACACCTTC. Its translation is CASSDHPGQGGGYTF. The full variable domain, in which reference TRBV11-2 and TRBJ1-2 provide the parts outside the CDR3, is EAGVAQSPRYKIIEKRQSVAFWCNPISGHATLYWYQQILGQGPKLLIQFQNNGVVDDSQLPKDRFSAERLKGVDSTLKIQPAKLEDSAVYLCASSDHPGQGGGYTFGSGTRLTVV.

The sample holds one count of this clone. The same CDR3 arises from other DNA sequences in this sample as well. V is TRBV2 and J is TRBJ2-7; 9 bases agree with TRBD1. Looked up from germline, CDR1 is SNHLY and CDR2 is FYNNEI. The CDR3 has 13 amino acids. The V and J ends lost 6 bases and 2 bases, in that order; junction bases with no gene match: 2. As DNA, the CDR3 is TGTGCCAGCAGGGACAGGGGACCCTACGAGCAGTACTTC. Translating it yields CASRDRGPYEQYF.

The CDR3 DNA is TGTGCCAGCATGCCTATATCAACCGGGGAGCTGTTTTTT. Its protein is CASMPISTGELFF. The chain carries TRBV2 and TRBJ2-2, with unresolved D. The CDR3 sequence is 13 residues long. CDR1 and CDR2 from the germline V gene are SNHLY and FYNNEI. The V gene lost 7 bases and the J gene lost 5 bases, with 11 bases spanning the gap.

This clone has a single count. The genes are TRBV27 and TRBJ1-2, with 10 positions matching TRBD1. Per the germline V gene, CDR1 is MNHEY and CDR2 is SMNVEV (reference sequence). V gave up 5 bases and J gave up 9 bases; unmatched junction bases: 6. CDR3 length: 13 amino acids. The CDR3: CASSLGQGQSYTF. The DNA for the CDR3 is TGTGCCAGCAGTCTGGGACAGGGGCAAAGCTACACCTTC.